A selection of T cell receptor beta chains follows, all from one sample in a study of cytotoxic CD8 clonotypes in ibrutinib-treated CLL. Repertoires were generated with immunoSEQ multiplex PCR, while TCRdb's copy carries only in-frame clones and drops some. The sample includes roughly 200,000 clones, about four fifths of them seen just once. The sample in question was PBMCs, obtained after 12 months of ibrutinib treatment. The receptor source for this set is a human donor with chronic lymphocytic leukemia. Both conserved end residues are part of each CDR3. The order of the fields is D gene, J gene, V gene, clone size, CDR3 DNA, CDR3 protein. The D gene is left open where the match is weak. Clone size is given for some rows only: seen once, a few or many times, or a class if the clone is expanded.

D: -
J: TRBJ2-2
V: TRBV5-6
size: -
DNA: TGTGCCAGCAGCTTGGTGTGGTCGGTTACAGACGGGGAGCTGTTTTTT
CDR3: CASSLVWSVTDGELFF

D: -
J: TRBJ1-4
V: TRBV30
size: few
DNA: TGTGCCTGGAGTCCAGGAGGGACTGATGAAAAACTGTTTTTT
CDR3: CAWSPGGTDEKLFF

D: -
J: TRBJ2-1
V: TRBV29-1
size: -
DNA: TGCAGCGCAATCCCGAGGACAAGCAACAATGAGCAGTTCTTC
CDR3: CSAIPRTSNNEQFF

D: -
J: TRBJ2-7
V: TRBV18
size: -
DNA: TGTGCCAGCTCCCTTACTCAGATTGACTACGAGCAGTACTTC
CDR3: CASSLTQIDYEQYF

D: TRBD1
J: TRBJ2-2
V: TRBV19
size: many
DNA: TGTGCCAGTAGTATATTCCCCCTACAGGGGACCGGGGAGCTGTTTTTT
CDR3: CASSIFPLQGTGELFF

D: -
J: TRBJ2-6
V: TRBV28
size: -
DNA: TGTGCCAGCAGTCCCTTCCGACCGGGACTCCTCTCTGGGGCCAACGTCCTGACTTTC
CDR3: CASSPFRPGLLSGANVLTF

D: TRBD2
J: TRBJ2-7
V: TRBV28
size: -
DNA: TGTGCCAGCAGTTTGGGGCTGCGACTAGCGGGATTACCCTACGAGCAGTACTTC
CDR3: CASSLGLRLAGLPYEQYF

D: -
J: TRBJ2-3
V: TRBV4-1
size: -
DNA: TGCGCCAGCAGCGCCACAGGGACAGATACGCAGTATTTT
CDR3: CASSATGTDTQYF

D: TRBD2
J: TRBJ2-1
V: TRBV29-1
size: few
DNA: TGCAGCGTTGAAGGGACTAGCGGGGCCGCGTGGGATGAGCAGTTCTTC
CDR3: CSVEGTSGAAWDEQFF

D: -
J: TRBJ2-1
V: TRBV27
size: once
DNA: TGTGCCAGCACTTCCCCCCCCTACAATGAGCAGTTCTTC
CDR3: CASTSPPYNEQFF

D: -
J: TRBJ1-2
V: TRBV5-4
size: -
DNA: TGTGCCAGCAGCTTGGGGAAGTTGATCGGCTACACCTTC
CDR3: CASSLGKLIGYTF

D: -
J: TRBJ2-7
V: TRBV11-2
size: -
DNA: TGTGCCAGCGGCAGGTCAGGGAGTTGGGAGCAGTACTTC
CDR3: CASGRSGSWEQYF

D: -
J: TRBJ2-5
V: TRBV4-1
size: -
DNA: TGCGCCAGCAGCCAAATGGTGGCTGGGACCCAGTACTTC
CDR3: CASSQMVAGTQYF

D: -
J: TRBJ1-4
V: TRBV11-2
size: few
DNA: TGTGCCAGCAGCTTAATGGTTATTTCGGAAAAACTGTTTTTT
CDR3: CASSLMVISEKLFF

D: -
J: TRBJ2-3
V: TRBV6-5
size: -
DNA: TGTGCCAGCAGTTTGCGCCGGGGCACAGATACGCAGTATTTT
CDR3: CASSLRRGTDTQYF

D: TRBD1
J: TRBJ2-3
V: TRBV12-5
size: -
DNA: TGTGCTAGTGGTTTGACAGGGGGTACCACAGATACGCAGTATTTT
CDR3: CASGLTGGTTDTQYF

D: -
J: TRBJ2-7
V: TRBV19
size: -
DNA: TGTGCCAGTAGTATTTTTGGGGGAACCTACGAGCAGTACTTC
CDR3: CASSIFGGTYEQYF

D: TRBD1
J: TRBJ2-7
V: TRBV2
size: -
DNA: TGTGCCAGCAGTGGGGGGACAGGGGGCTACGAGCAGTACTTC
CDR3: CASSGGTGGYEQYF

D: TRBD2
J: TRBJ2-1
V: TRBV7-9
size: -
DNA: TGTGCCAGCAGCTTAGCTTTTGCGGGAGAATACAATGAGCAGTTCTTC
CDR3: CASSLAFAGEYNEQFF

D: TRBD1
J: TRBJ1-2
V: TRBV5-1
size: -
DNA: TGCGCCAGCAGCCCAAGGGGGGACAGGGATGGCTACACCTTC
CDR3: CASSPRGDRDGYTF

D: TRBD1
J: TRBJ1-1
V: TRBV7-9
size: -
DNA: TGTGCCAGCGGAAACGAGGACAGGAAAGCTTTCTTT
CDR3: CASGNEDRKAFF

D: TRBD1
J: TRBJ1-5
V: TRBV27
size: -
DNA: TGTGCCAGCGCCCCCGGGACAGGGCCACAGCCCCAGCATTTT
CDR3: CASAPGTGPQPQHF

D: -
J: TRBJ2-5
V: TRBV2
size: -
DNA: TGTGCCAGCAGGTTGGAGGGAACCCAGTACTTC
CDR3: CASRLEGTQYF

D: TRBD2
J: TRBJ2-1
V: TRBV28
size: few
DNA: TGTGCCAGCAGGCAACCCGGGACTAGCACGTTCAATGAGCAGTTCTTC
CDR3: CASRQPGTSTFNEQFF

D: TRBD1
J: TRBJ1-2
V: TRBV6-6
size: -
DNA: TGTGCCAGCAGTTACCCTGACAGGGGGCGAGGCGGCTACACCTTC
CDR3: CASSYPDRGRGGYTF

D: -
J: TRBJ1-3
V: TRBV2
size: -
DNA: TGTGCCAGCAAAGGCACAGTCTCTGGAAACACCATATATTTT
CDR3: CASKGTVSGNTIYF

D: -
J: TRBJ2-1
V: TRBV5-4
size: -
DNA: TGTGCCAGCAGCTTGGATTCCAGGCCCAACGGTGAGCAGTTCTTC
CDR3: CASSLDSRPNGEQFF

D: TRBD1
J: TRBJ1-1
V: TRBV6-6
size: -
DNA: TGTGCCAGCAGACCCCAGGGGGGGAACACTGAAGCTTTCTTT
CDR3: CASRPQGGNTEAFF

D: -
J: TRBJ1-2
V: TRBV30
size: -
DNA: TGTGCCTGGAGTCCCTACTATGGCTACACCTTC
CDR3: CAWSPYYGYTF

D: TRBD1
J: TRBJ1-6
V: TRBV9
size: -
DNA: TGTGCCAGCAGCGTAGCCCCTGACAGGGCGGATTCACCCCTCCACTTT
CDR3: CASSVAPDRADSPLHF

D: -
J: TRBJ1-6
V: TRBV18
size: few
DNA: TGTGCCAGCTCACCACCGGCGGGGAGTAGGTCCCTCCACTTT
CDR3: CASSPPAGSRSLHF

D: -
J: TRBJ1-4
V: TRBV11-2
size: -
DNA: TGTGCCAGCAGCTTACAACCTTCCACTAATGAAAAACTGTTTTTT
CDR3: CASSLQPSTNEKLFF

D: TRBD1
J: TRBJ2-1
V: TRBV7-8
size: -
DNA: TGTGCCAGCAGCTTAGTTCGGGACAGGGGTTTTAATGAGCAGTTCTTC
CDR3: CASSLVRDRGFNEQFF

D: -
J: TRBJ1-1
V: TRBV28
size: -
DNA: TGTGCCAGCAGTTCTATGACCACTGAAGCTTTCTTT
CDR3: CASSSMTTEAFF

D: -
J: TRBJ2-7
V: TRBV7-8
size: -
DNA: TGTGCCAGCAGCTTAGTCCGGACGGCAAATTCCTACGAGCAGTACTTC
CDR3: CASSLVRTANSYEQYF

D: -
J: TRBJ1-2
V: TRBV27
size: -
DNA: TGTGCCAGCAGGCCCCCTGGGCAAATCTATGGCTACACCTTC
CDR3: CASRPPGQIYGYTF

D: TRBD1
J: TRBJ1-3
V: TRBV18
size: -
DNA: TGTGCCAGCTCACCACCTCAACAGGGGGTAGGAAACACCATATATTTT
CDR3: CASSPPQQGVGNTIYF

D: -
J: TRBJ1-5
V: TRBV27
size: many
DNA: TGTGCCAGCAGTTTACTGGCAGGGAAACAGCCCCAGCATTTT
CDR3: CASSLLAGKQPQHF

D: -
J: TRBJ1-2
V: TRBV18
size: -
DNA: TGTGCCAGCTCGCTCGAGGCTCCGCGGGGCTACACCTTC
CDR3: CASSLEAPRGYTF

D: -
J: TRBJ1-1
V: TRBV14
size: once
DNA: TGTGCCAGCAGCCAGCAGCCCAACACTGAAGCTTTCTTT
CDR3: CASSQQPNTEAFF

D: -
J: TRBJ1-4
V: TRBV5-6
size: -
DNA: TGTGCCAGCAGCTTGGTGGGGGCGGGTGAAAAACTGTTTTTT
CDR3: CASSLVGAGEKLFF

D: TRBD2
J: TRBJ2-7
V: TRBV5-4
size: -
DNA: TGTGCCAGCAGCTTGGGACTAGCGGGATCCTACGAGCAGTACTTC
CDR3: CASSLGLAGSYEQYF

D: -
J: TRBJ2-1
V: TRBV5-1
size: -
DNA: TGCGCCAGCAGCTTGCCGGGGGTAGTGAATGAGCAGTTCTTC
CDR3: CASSLPGVVNEQFF

D: -
J: TRBJ2-5
V: TRBV5-5
size: -
DNA: TGTGCCAGCAGCTTGGGGACAGAAGAGACCCAGTACTTC
CDR3: CASSLGTEETQYF

D: TRBD2
J: TRBJ2-7
V: TRBV10-2
size: -
DNA: TGCGCCAGCAAACTAGCGGGGAGCTCCTACGAGCAGTACTTC
CDR3: CASKLAGSSYEQYF

D: -
J: TRBJ1-5
V: TRBV27
size: few
DNA: TGTGCCAGCAGTTTAAAGGTCAGCAATCAGCCCCAGCATTTT
CDR3: CASSLKVSNQPQHF

D: TRBD1
J: TRBJ2-7
V: TRBV11-2
size: -
DNA: TGTGCCAGCAGCTTGGAGACAGGGGTCTCCGAGCAGTACTTC
CDR3: CASSLETGVSEQYF

D: -
J: TRBJ2-5
V: TRBV18
size: -
DNA: TGTGCCAGCTCACCGGGGGGAGGAGAGACCCAGTACTTC
CDR3: CASSPGGGETQYF

D: -
J: TRBJ2-1
V: TRBV2
size: -
DNA: TGTGCCAGCAGTGAAGCGTCCCCGCGGGGAGGAGGTGAGCAGTTCTTC
CDR3: CASSEASPRGGGEQFF

D: -
J: TRBJ2-3
V: TRBV9
size: -
DNA: TGTGCCAGCAGCGTTCAGGGCTCAAACACAGATACGCAGTATTTT
CDR3: CASSVQGSNTDTQYF

D: -
J: TRBJ2-3
V: TRBV21-1
size: once
DNA: TGTGCCAGCAGCAAAAAAGGGGCCTACAGGGATGAGGTCACAGATACGCAGTATTTT
CDR3: CASSKKGAYRDEVTDTQYF

D: -
J: TRBJ2-7
V: TRBV6-6
size: -
DNA: TGTGCCAGCAGTTACTTAGCCGGATACGAGCAGTACTTC
CDR3: CASSYLAGYEQYF

D: -
J: TRBJ2-3
V: TRBV5-1
size: -
DNA: TGCGCCAGCAGCTTATCCGGGACAACGAGCACAGATACGCAGTATTTT
CDR3: CASSLSGTTSTDTQYF